The 9 T cell receptor beta chains given below trace back to one sample, sequenced in a study of T cells in Graves' hyperthyroidism and ophthalmopathy. Researchers took RNA transcripts and amplified the TCR beta CDR3 regions from them. HTBI primers were employed in a first-round RT-PCR of the TCR CDR3. From the multiplex PCR reads, TCRdb called clonotypes with MiXCR, one entry per CDR3 protein. Seen here are 390,000 or so distinct CDR3 sequences, 14% to 15% observed once, and the top ten hold over 10%. Sequencing input: blood. These receptors were collected from a man younger than 35 with Graves' ophthalmopathy.

In its sample, this clonotype was seen a few times. The CDR3 nucleotides read TGTGCCAGCCGGGACGGGGTCAATGAGCAGTTCTTC. This translates into CASRDGVNEQFF. The rearrangement uses TRBV6-1 and TRBJ2-1, with D perhaps TRBD1 or TRBD2 (5 bases each). With 8 bases removed from V and 6 bases from J, the gap between germline ends came to 11 bases. The CDR3 runs 12 residues. Looked up from germline, CDR1 is MNHNS and CDR2 is SASEGT.

This clonotype was seen ten or more times. The J gene is TRBJ2-5, the V gene TRBV5-1, with D hard to call. CDR3 length: 13 residues. Deletions cut 4 bases from V and 1 base from J, with 8 bases between. CDR1 is SGHRS, CDR2 YFSETQ, per germline. The CDR3 bases are TGCGCCAGCAGCGTGCTGTTCCAAGAGACCCAGTACTTC. Protein: CASSVLFQETQYF.

This clonotype was counted ten times or more. This sequence joins TRBV18 and TRBJ2-3; D may be TRBD1 (5 bases). The V end lost 6 bases, the J end lost 3 bases, and 10 bases lay between the germline ends. This CDR3 has 13 residues. Germline CDR1 KGHSH, CDR2 LQKENI. The CDR3 nucleotides are TGTGCCAGCTCCGACAGACGGACAGATACGCAGTATTTT. Protein: CASSDRRTDTQYF.

In this sample, this clonotype turned up many times. The rearrangement uses TRBV7-2 and TRBJ1-2; D not certain. The V end was cut by 3 bases, the J end by 6 bases, with 11 bases between. The CDR3 has 13 residues. CDR1 and CDR2 from the germline V gene are SGHTA and FQGNSA. CDR3 bases: TGTGCCAGCAGCTTTACCGGGCCCAATGGCTACACCTTC. Its protein is CASSFTGPNGYTF.

This clonotype came up many times. The rearrangement links TRBV7-9 to TRBJ2-5; a weak D match, TRBD2 (6 bases). In germline, CDR1 is SEHNR, CDR2 FQNEAQ (reference sequence). V lost 1 base and J 5 bases, leaving 14 bases between the germline ends. The CDR3 contains 15 residues. The CDR3 here is CASSLVRLARETQYF. The CDR3 DNA reads as TGTGCCAGCAGCTTAGTGAGGCTAGCGCGGGAGACCCAGTACTTC.

This clonotype was counted ten times or more. The chain employs TRBV12-3 or TRBV12-4 and TRBJ2-5; 8 positions agree with TRBD1. With V trimmed by 5 bases and J by 4 bases, 9 bases remained unmatched. The CDR3 is 15 amino acids. In DNA, the CDR3 is TGTGCCAGCAGTCTTCGGACAGGGAAGTCAGAGACCCAGTACTTC. It yields the protein CASSLRTGKSETQYF.

This clonotype was seen ten or more times. The chain employs TRBV13 and TRBJ1-3; D gene ambiguous. With 5 bases removed from V and 4 bases from J, the gap between germline ends came to 12 bases. This CDR3 has 14 amino acids. Germline CDR1 and CDR2: PRHDT and FYEKMQ (reference sequence). The CDR3 nucleotides read TGTGCCAGCAGCCTAACAGATCGCGGAAACACCATATATTTT. The encoded protein is CASSLTDRGNTIYF.

The chain employs TRBV5-1 and TRBJ2-5; 8 bases map to TRBD2. The V segment lost 0 bases and the J segment 5 bases; nucleotides outside the gene matches: 6. The CDR3 covers 15 residues. Germline V CDR1 and CDR2: SGHRS, YFSETQ. CDR3 sequence (DNA): TGCGCCAGCAGCTTGGCGGCGGGGGGCGCTGAGACCCAGTACTTC. Protein product: CASSLAAGGAETQYF.

This clonotype has a handful of counts. This chain uses TRBV20-1 with TRBJ1-5, with D unclear. This CDR3 has 13 residues. Germline-derived CDR1 and CDR2 are DFQATT and SNEGSKA (reference sequence). V lost 3 bases and J 10 bases, leaving 16 bases between the germline ends. The CDR3 loop is CSARASPISPQHF. In DNA, the CDR3 is TGCAGTGCTAGGGCCTCCCCTATCAGCCCCCAGCATTTT.